This TCR beta chain was obtained from a study of CD8 T cells in ankylosing spondylitis. Quantitative 5'-RACE with molecular barcodes produced the TCR beta libraries. TCRdb independently ran MiXCR on the 5' RACE reads; one entry per CDR3 protein. The sample lists roughly 670,000 distinct CDR3 sequences, around a fifth seen once, with about a fifth in the top ten. Looked up from germline, CDR1 is ENHRY and CDR2 is SYGVKD. The CDR3 covers 14 residues. V was shortened by 6 bases and J by 3 bases, with 14 bases between the two germline ends. To note about this clonotype: What it recognizes is unknown.

The study's findings and limits: Characteristic, it appeared, of ankylosing spondylitis blood was a TCR beta motif of seven or eight highly homologous variants. Disease-associated clones were CD8+ and fairly uncommon in peripheral blood. Earlier studies detected some motif variants in reactive arthritis synovial fluid and blood. Enrichment of disease-linked clones was reportedly significant in matched ankylosing spondylitis synovial fluid.

Input material: blood, either unsorted or a sorted T cell fraction (not recorded which). This clonotype originated in a male donor with ankylosing spondylitis. The chain couples TRBV10-3 to TRBJ1-2, with D perhaps TRBD1 (5 bases). The CDR3 nucleotides read TGTGCCATCAGAAGGGGCGGGGAGGACTATGGCTACACCTTC. Amino acids: CAIRRGGEDYGYTF.